The 30 T cell receptor beta chains below come from one sample, sequenced in a study of T cells in Graves' hyperthyroidism and ophthalmopathy. Amplification yielded TCR beta CDR3 regions, with RNA transcripts as the source. Carried out on the TCR CDR3, a first-round RT-PCR used the HTBI primer set. Via MiXCR, TCRdb re-called the multiplex PCR reads, giving one row per CDR3 protein. The table has about 300,000 distinct CDR3 sequences, roughly 20% seen once. Specimen: blood. The origin of the receptors is a man over 45 with Graves' ophthalmopathy.

The V and J genes are TRBV29-1 and TRBJ2-7; 16 bases match TRBD2. The CDR3 runs to 17 residues. CDR1 and CDR2 (germline): SQVTM, ANQGSEA. V shed 0 bases, J shed 1 base, and the junction held 3 bases outside the gene matches. In DNA form, the CDR3 reads TGCAGCGTTGAAGAAGGGACTAGCGGGAGGGCTTCCTACGAGCAGTACTTC. Translated, it gives CSVEEGTSGRASYEQYF.

This clonotype showed up just once. One end of the junction fails to match germline, which may point to a read error. The chain is built from TRBV29-1 and TRBJ1-1; tentative D call: TRBD1 (6 bases). The CDR3 extends over 13 amino acids. The germline V gene has CDR1 SQVTM and CDR2 ANQGSEA. This CDR3 reads CSGTMGANTGAFF. The CDR3 DNA follows: TGCAGCGGGACTATGGGGGCGAACACTGGAGCTTTCTTT.

The V gene is TRBV2, the J gene TRBJ2-1; 8 bases align to TRBD2. The CDR3 sequence is 14 residues long. Germline loops: CDR1 SNHLY, CDR2 FYNNEI. V gave up 6 bases and J gave up 9 bases; unmatched junction bases: 10. CDR3 bases: TGTGCCAGCAGCTCACAGACTAGCGTTGGTGAGCAGTTCTTC. As protein: CASSSQTSVGEQFF.

The rearrangement uses TRBV5-6 and TRBJ2-3; D possibly matches TRBD1 or TRBD2 (5 bases each). With 4 bases removed from V and 2 bases from J, the gap between germline ends came to 14 bases. The germline CDR1 and CDR2 sequences are SGHDT and YYEEEE. The CDR3 sequence is 15 residues long. This CDR3 reads CASSHRLGTTDTQYF. CDR3 in DNA: TGTGCCAGCAGCCACCGGTTGGGGACCACAGATACGCAGTATTTT.

This clonotype was detected ten times or more. This sequence joins TRBV10-1 and TRBJ2-7; 9 nucleotides match TRBD2. J was trimmed by 2 bases and V by 3 bases; bases with no gene match: 5. The length of the CDR3 is 15 residues. Germline V gene data show CDR1 as WNHNN and CDR2 as SYGVQD (reference sequence). For the CDR3, the DNA is TGCGCCAGCAGTGACAGCGGGAGGTCCCCCTACGAGCAGTACTTC. Protein sequence: CASSDSGRSPYEQYF.

This clonotype has ten or more counts. The chain uses TRBV7-2 and TRBJ1-1; D possibly corresponds to TRBD1 (5 bases). Germline V gene lookup returns CDR1 SGHTA and CDR2 FQGNSA. The CDR3 has 17 amino acids. V lost 0 bases and J 1 base, leaving 15 bases between the germline ends. CDR3 residues: CASSLAGGNRPNTEAFF. CDR3 DNA sequence: TGTGCCAGCAGCTTAGCGGGGGGGAACAGGCCGAACACTGAAGCTTTCTTT.

This clonotype showed up many times. The chain joins TRBV5-8 to TRBJ2-1; D possibly corresponds to TRBD1 (6 bases). This CDR3 is built from 16 residues. Germline assignment: CDR1 SGHTS and CDR2 YDEGEE. Between the trimmed V and J ends, which lost 7 bases and 0 bases, there was a span of 17 bases. CDR3 in amino acids: CASVPGHQSSYNEQFF. Here the CDR3 DNA reads TGTGCCAGCGTGCCGGGACACCAGAGCTCCTACAATGAGCAGTTCTTC.

This clonotype was counted at least ten times. The chain uses TRBV6-1 and TRBJ2-1, with 8 positions matching TRBD2. CDR3 length: 14 residues. Trimming took 7 bases from V and 2 from J; bases not matched to a gene: 4. In germline, CDR1 is MNHNS, CDR2 SASEGT. The CDR3 region is CASTPGRAYNEQFF. CDR3 sequence (DNA): TGTGCCAGCACCCCCGGGAGGGCCTACAATGAGCAGTTCTTC.

In its sample, this clonotype was seen many times. The V call is TRBV19, the J call TRBJ2-6; D is uncertain. The CDR3 is made up of 17 amino acids. V lost 3 bases and J 1 base, leaving 13 bases between the germline ends. Per germline, CDR1 LNHDA and CDR2 SQIVND (reference sequence). Written as DNA, the CDR3 is TGTGCCAGTAGTATCTACTTCAGTCAGTCTGGGGCCAACGTCCTGACTTTC. Translating gives CASSIYFSQSGANVLTF.

The chain employs TRBV19 and TRBJ2-3; D ambiguous. This CDR3 region has 12 residues. Germline CDR1 is LNHDA and CDR2 is SQIVND (reference sequence). The germline V and J ends were trimmed by 8 bases and 6 bases, with 12 bases remaining between them. CDR3 protein: CASSPIGDTQYF. For the CDR3, the DNA is TGTGCCAGTTCCCCCATAGGCGATACGCAGTATTTT.

This clonotype was seen ten or more times. This rearrangement joins TRBV28 to TRBJ2-7; D is uncertain. Germline CDR1 reads MDHEN; CDR2 reads SYDVKM. There are 13 residues in the CDR3. V lost 4 bases to trimming and J lost 3 bases, with 10 bases between them. The CDR3 reads CASSWPAGYEQYF. CDR3 DNA: TGTGCCAGCAGTTGGCCCGCAGGCTACGAGCAGTACTTC.

This clonotype was picked up a small number of times. This CDR3 is CSARDPSRAQGAQHF. CDR3 coding DNA: TGCAGTGCTAGAGATCCCTCCAGGGCCCAGGGGGCCCAGCATTTT. The chain couples TRBV20-1 to TRBJ1-5; 7 bases align to TRBD1. The CDR3 is 15 amino acids. The trim removed 0 bases at V and 11 bases at J, leaving 13 bases unmatched. Germline CDR1 and CDR2: DFQATT and SNEGSKA (reference sequence).

This clonotype has a count of ten or more. Written as DNA, the CDR3 is TGTGCCAGCAGCTTAGATCCGGAAGGCCTCGATACGCAGTATTTT. It specifies CASSLDPEGLDTQYF. J is TRBJ2-3 and V is TRBV11-2, with D unresolved. From germline, CDR1 is SGHAT and CDR2 FQNNGV. Deletions cut 0 bases from V and 6 bases from J, with 13 bases between. The CDR3 is made up of 15 amino acids.

Only a few counts were recorded for this clonotype. DNA of the CDR3: TGTGCCAGCAGTTTTTCAACTAGCACAGATACGCAGTATTTT. This gives the protein CASSFSTSTDTQYF. The genes are TRBV28 and TRBJ2-3, with D unclear. The CDR3 sequence is 14 residues long. The V gene's germline CDR1 is MDHEN and CDR2 SYDVKM. Trimming stripped 3 bases from V and 0 bases from J, with 7 bases between.

The chain carries TRBV19 and TRBJ1-5, with 8 bases aligning to TRBD1. The CDR3 has 12 residues. Germline CDR1 and CDR2: LNHDA and SQIVND (reference sequence). J lost 4 bases, V lost 9 bases, and 2 bases had no gene match. CDR3 sequence (DNA): TGTGCCAGCGACAGGGGAAATCAGCCCCAGCATTTT. The encoded protein is CASDRGNQPQHF. The whole variable domain, remainder taken from reference TRBV19 and TRBJ1-5, is DGGITQSPKYLFRKEGQNVTLSCEQNLNHDAMYWYRQDPGQGLRLIYYSQIVNDFQKGDIAEGYSVSREKKESFPLTVTSAQKNPTAFYLCASDRGNQPQHFGDGTRLSIL.

The chain links TRBV7-8 to TRBJ2-1; 7 nucleotides agree with TRBD1. This CDR3 has 14 amino acids. CDR1 is SGHVS and CDR2 is FQNEAQ in the germline V gene. V lost 4 bases to trimming and J lost 7 bases; unmatched junction nucleotides: 7. CDR3 protein: CASSSTGKSNEQFF. The CDR3, as DNA: TGTGCCAGCAGCTCGACAGGGAAAAGTAATGAGCAGTTCTTC.

The chain has TRBV4-2 and TRBJ1-1; the D is unclear. This CDR3 is 14 amino acids long. CDR1 is LGHNA, CDR2 YNFKEQ, per germline. V shed 1 base and J shed 1 base, with 7 bases lying between them. The CDR3 DNA is TGTGCCAGCAGCCAAGGGCCGGCGAACACTGAAGCTTTCTTT. As protein: CASSQGPANTEAFF.

The chain carries TRBV19 and TRBJ1-2, with D tentatively TRBD1 (5 bases). CDR1 LNHDA and CDR2 SQIVND come from the germline V gene (reference sequence). The CDR3 runs 12 residues. V was shortened by 7 bases and J by 2 bases, with 8 bases between the two germline ends. The CDR3 sequence: CASKGMNYGYTF. Here the CDR3 DNA reads TGTGCCAGTAAGGGGATGAACTATGGCTACACCTTC.

The table lists this clonotype with many counts. This chain connects TRBV5-5 to TRBJ2-2, with TRBD1 matching 8 bases. Germline lookup yields CDR1 SGHKS and CDR2 YYEKEE (reference sequence). The CDR3 has 14 amino acids. Trimming at V came to 3 bases and at J to 6 bases, leaving 4 bases not matched to a gene. As DNA, the CDR3 is TGTGCCAGCAGCTGGACAGGGAAAGCCGGGGAGCTGTTTTTT. It encodes CASSWTGKAGELFF.

Many counts were recorded for this clonotype. This may arise from a read error, as a much more abundant clone is one base away. The chain links TRBV11-2 to TRBJ2-7; 10 bases map to TRBD1. CDR1 and CDR2 (germline): SGHAT, FQNNGV. The CDR3 length is 14 residues. J was trimmed by 3 bases and V by 5 bases; bases with no gene match: 4. CDR3 DNA sequence: TGTGCCAGCAGCACCGGGACAGGGGACTACGAGCAGTACTTC. Protein: CASSTGTGDYEQYF. Combining the CDR3 with reference TRBV11-2 and TRBJ2-7 gives the whole variable domain EAGVAQSPRYKIIEKRQSVAFWCNPISGHATLYWYQQILGQGPKLLIQFQNNGVVDDSQLPKDRFSAERLKGVDSTLKIQPAKLEDSAVYLCASSTGTGDYEQYFGPGTRLTVT.

This clonotype was counted many times. J is TRBJ1-1 and V is TRBV3-1; D ambiguous. The germline V gene has CDR1 LGHDT and CDR2 YNNKEL (reference sequence). The CDR3 spans 15 residues. The ends were cut back, 1 base at V and 1 base at J, with 10 bases in the middle. The CDR3 DNA reads as TGTGCCAGCAGCCAAGGCCCTGGGTCGAACACTGAAGCTTTCTTT. Amino acid sequence: CASSQGPGSNTEAFF.

Only one count was recorded for this clonotype. J is TRBJ2-1 and V is TRBV28, with 9 nucleotides matching TRBD2. CDR1 and CDR2 (germline): MDHEN, SYDVKM. The CDR3 has 10 residues. Trimming cost V 11 bases and J 9 bases; bases outside gene matches: 2. DNA for the CDR3: TGTGCCGTAGCGGGAGTTGAGCAGTTCTTC. This sequence encodes CAVAGVEQFF.

This clonotype was seen repeatedly, ten times or more. J is TRBJ2-7 and V is TRBV30; 8 bases are a match to TRBD1. This CDR3 contains 13 residues. The germline V gene has CDR1 GTSNPN and CDR2 SVGIG (reference sequence). V shed 5 bases, J shed 3 bases, and the junction held 6 bases outside the gene matches. Here the CDR3 reads CAWVRTGSYEQYF. DNA of the CDR3: TGTGCCTGGGTCAGGACAGGGAGCTACGAGCAGTACTTC.

The CDR3 here is CASSLDVPYEQYF. The CDR3 nucleotides are TGTGCCAGCAGCCTTGACGTCCCCTACGAGCAGTACTTC. The rearrangement joins TRBV14 to TRBJ2-7; D gene ambiguous. CDR3 length equals 13 residues. Germline CDR1 and CDR2: SGHDN and FVKESK. Trimming removed 4 bases at V and 2 bases at J, with 9 bases between.

J is TRBJ2-2 and V is TRBV5-1; TRBD2 is a possible D gene (5 bases). Germline assignment: CDR1 SGHRS and CDR2 YFSETQ. The V end lost 5 bases, the J end lost 4 bases, and 12 bases lay between the germline ends. This CDR3 is built from 14 residues. The CDR3 loop is CASSRESVTGELFF. In DNA, the CDR3 is TGCGCCAGCAGTAGGGAGTCGGTCACCGGGGAGCTGTTTTTT.

In its sample, this clonotype was seen a few times. The chain joins TRBV6-2 or TRBV6-3 to TRBJ2-7; D is unresolved. Trimming removed 1 base from V and 5 bases from J, with 3 bases in between. This CDR3 region has 11 residues. Germline V gene sequence: CDR1 MNHEY, CDR2 SVGEGT. CDR3 bases: TGTGCCAGCAGTTACTGGGACGAGCAGTACTTC. Amino acids: CASSYWDEQYF.

This clonotype came up a few times. This sequence joins TRBV5-4 and TRBJ2-1, with 8 bases aligning to TRBD1. CDR1 is SGHNT, CDR2 YYREEE, per germline (reference sequence). The CDR3 sequence is 14 residues long. J lost 6 bases, V lost 4 bases, and 6 bases had no gene match. The DNA of the CDR3 is TGTGCCAGCAGCCAAATGACAGGGGCCAATGAGCAGTTCTTC. Translation: CASSQMTGANEQFF. The full variable domain, completed using reference TRBV5-4 and TRBJ2-1, is ETGVTQSPTHLIKTRGQQVTLRCSSQSGHNTVSWYQQALGQGPQFIFQYYREEENGRGNFPPRFSGLQFPNYSSELNVNALELDDSALYLCASSQMTGANEQFFGPGTRLTVL.

There are a few counts of this clonotype. The chain joins TRBV10-3 to TRBJ1-2; 10 bases agree with TRBD1. The CDR3 is made up of 15 amino acids. V shed 5 bases, J shed 1 base, and the junction held 4 bases outside the gene matches. Germline values: CDR1 ENHRY, CDR2 SYGVKD. The CDR3 protein is CAISQGTGDNYGYTF. The DNA for the CDR3 is TGTGCCATCAGTCAGGGGACAGGGGATAACTATGGCTACACCTTC.

This clonotype was counted ten times or more. This chain links TRBV2 with TRBJ2-5; a possible D gene is TRBD2 (6 bases). Trimming removed 7 bases from V and 5 bases from J, with 20 bases in between. The length of the CDR3 is 15 residues. Germline V CDR1 and CDR2: SNHLY, FYNNEI. The CDR3 coding sequence is TGTGCCAGCAAAAGACTAGGTCAGTCGAGCGAGACCCAGTACTTC. It is translated as CASKRLGQSSETQYF. Full variable domain (outside the CDR3, taken from reference TRBV2 and TRBJ2-5): EPEVTQTPSHQVTQMGQEVILRCVPISNHLYFYWYRQILGQKVEFLVSFYNNEISEKSEIFDDQFSVERPDGSNFTLKIRSTKLEDSAMYFCASKRLGQSSETQYFGPGTRLLVL.

V and J are TRBV28 and TRBJ2-3; D is possibly TRBD2 (5 bases). CDR1 and CDR2 (germline): MDHEN, SYDVKM. V was pared by 6 bases and J by 4 bases, with 23 bases between. CDR3 length: 17 residues. CDR3 sequence: CASRPRRTGSVADTQYF. CDR3 nucleotides: TGTGCCAGCAGACCCAGAAGGACGGGGAGTGTCGCAGATACGCAGTATTTT.